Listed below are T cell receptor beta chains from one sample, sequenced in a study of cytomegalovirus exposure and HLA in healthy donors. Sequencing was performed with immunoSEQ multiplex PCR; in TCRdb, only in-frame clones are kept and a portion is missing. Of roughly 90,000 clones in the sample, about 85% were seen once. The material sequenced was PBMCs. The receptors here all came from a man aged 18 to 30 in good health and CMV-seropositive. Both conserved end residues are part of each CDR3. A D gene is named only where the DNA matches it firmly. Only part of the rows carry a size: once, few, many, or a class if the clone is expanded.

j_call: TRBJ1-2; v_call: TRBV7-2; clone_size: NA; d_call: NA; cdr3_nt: TGTGCCAGCAGCTTAGCGTCAGGTCAGGGAGGTGGCTACACCTTC; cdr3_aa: CASSLASGQGGGYTF
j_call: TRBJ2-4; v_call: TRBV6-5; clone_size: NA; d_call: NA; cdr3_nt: TGTGCCAGCAATTACGCTAGAGGAGCTAACATTCAGTACTTC; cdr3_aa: CASNYARGANIQYF
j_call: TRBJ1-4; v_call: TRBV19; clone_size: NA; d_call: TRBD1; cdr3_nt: TGTGCCAGTAGCCCATGGCAGGGGGCAGAAGAAAAACTGTTTTTT; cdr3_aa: CASSPWQGAEEKLFF
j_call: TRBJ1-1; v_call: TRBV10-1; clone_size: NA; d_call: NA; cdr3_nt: TGCGCCAGCAGACAGGGTTTGAACACTGAAGCTTTCTTT; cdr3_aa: CASRQGLNTEAFF
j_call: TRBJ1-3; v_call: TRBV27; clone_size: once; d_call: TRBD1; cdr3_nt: TGTGCCAGCAGTTCCTCATACAGGGGGGAGACTGGAAACACCATATATTTT; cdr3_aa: CASSSSYRGETGNTIYF
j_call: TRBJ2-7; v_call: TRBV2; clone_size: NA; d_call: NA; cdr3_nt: TGTGCCAGCAGTGATGAGGCGGGGCCCGACGAGCAGTACTTC; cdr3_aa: CASSDEAGPDEQYF
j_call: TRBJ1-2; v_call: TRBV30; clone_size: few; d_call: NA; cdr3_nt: TGTGCCTGGAGTGTACAGGAGTTGTATGGCTACACCTTC; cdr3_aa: CAWSVQELYGYTF
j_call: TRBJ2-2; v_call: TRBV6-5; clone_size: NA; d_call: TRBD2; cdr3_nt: TGTGCCAGCAGGACTAGCGGGAGTTCCGGGGAGCTGTTTTTT; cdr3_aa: CASRTSGSSGELFF
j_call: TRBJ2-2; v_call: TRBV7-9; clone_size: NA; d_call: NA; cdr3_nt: TGTGCCAGCAGCTTATCGGCTGGGGCGGCCGGGGAGCTGTTTTTT; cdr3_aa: CASSLSAGAAGELFF
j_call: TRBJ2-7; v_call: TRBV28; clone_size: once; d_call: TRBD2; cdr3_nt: TGTGCCAGCAGTCCGAACCCATCCTTTATACTAGCGGGAGTTTCCTACGAGCAGTACTTC; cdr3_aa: CASSPNPSFILAGVSYEQYF
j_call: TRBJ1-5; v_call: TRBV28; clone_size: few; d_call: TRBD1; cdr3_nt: TGTGCCAGCAGTTTCGGGACAGCCAATCAGCCCCAGCATTTT; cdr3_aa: CASSFGTANQPQHF
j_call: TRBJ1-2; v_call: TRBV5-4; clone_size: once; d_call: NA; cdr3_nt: TGTGCCAGCAACCCCGGGGTACGGAACTATGGCTACACCTTC; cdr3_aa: CASNPGVRNYGYTF
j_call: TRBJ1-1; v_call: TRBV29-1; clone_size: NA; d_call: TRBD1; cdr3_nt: TGCAGCGCCCAAGGGGCACAGGGGGCGGCCACTGAAGCTTTCTTT; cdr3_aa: CSAQGAQGAATEAFF
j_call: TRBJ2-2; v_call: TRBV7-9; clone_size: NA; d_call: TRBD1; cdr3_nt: TGTGCCAGCAGCCGTGGGGACAGCGGGGAGCTGTTTTTT; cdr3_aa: CASSRGDSGELFF
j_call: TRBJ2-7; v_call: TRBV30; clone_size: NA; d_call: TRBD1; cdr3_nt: TGTGCCTGGAGTTTAAACAGGGGCTACGAGCAGTACTTC; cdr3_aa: CAWSLNRGYEQYF
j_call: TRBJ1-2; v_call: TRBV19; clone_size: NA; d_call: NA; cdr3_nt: TGTGCCCTCGGGGGGTTCGGTGGCTACACCTTC; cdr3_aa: CALGGFGGYTF
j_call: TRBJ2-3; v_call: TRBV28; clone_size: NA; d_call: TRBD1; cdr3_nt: TGTGCCAGCAGTTTAATGCATAAGGGGACAGGGCACACAGATACGCAGTATTTT; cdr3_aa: CASSLMHKGTGHTDTQYF
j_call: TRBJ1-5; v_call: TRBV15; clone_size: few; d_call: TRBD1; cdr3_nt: TGTGCCACCAGCACTCGACAGGGTGATCAGCCCCAGCATTTT; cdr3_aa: CATSTRQGDQPQHF
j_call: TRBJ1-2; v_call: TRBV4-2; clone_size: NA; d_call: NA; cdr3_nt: TGTGCCAGCAGCCAAGGAGCCCCGGGATCCTCTGGCTACACCTTC; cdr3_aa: CASSQGAPGSSGYTF
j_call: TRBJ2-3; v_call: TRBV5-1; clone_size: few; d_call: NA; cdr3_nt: TGCGCCAGCGGTCCGAGGGACACAGATACGCAGTATTTT; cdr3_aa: CASGPRDTDTQYF
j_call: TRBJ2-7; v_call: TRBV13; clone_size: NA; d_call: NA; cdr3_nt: TGTGCCAGCTCAGGTCCGAGTACCTACGAGCAGTACTTC; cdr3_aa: CASSGPSTYEQYF
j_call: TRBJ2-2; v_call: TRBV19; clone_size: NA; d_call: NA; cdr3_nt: TGTGCCAGTAGTACCGCCGGGGAGCTGTTTTTT; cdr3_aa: CASSTAGELFF
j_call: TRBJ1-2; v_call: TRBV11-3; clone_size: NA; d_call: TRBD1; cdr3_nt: TGTGCCAGCAGCTCGGGACAGGGGAGCTATGGCTACACCTTC; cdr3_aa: CASSSGQGSYGYTF
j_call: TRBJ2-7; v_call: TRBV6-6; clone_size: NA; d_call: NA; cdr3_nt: TGTGCCAGCGGAGTTGCTAGGAGGACCTACGAGCAGTACTTC; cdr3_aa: CASGVARRTYEQYF
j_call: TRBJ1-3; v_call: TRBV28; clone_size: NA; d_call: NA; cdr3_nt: TGTGCCAGCAGTTCACAGGCATTCGGGAACACCATATATTTT; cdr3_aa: CASSSQAFGNTIYF
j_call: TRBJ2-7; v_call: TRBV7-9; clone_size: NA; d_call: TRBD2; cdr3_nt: TGTGCCAGCAGCGGACTAGCAGTTTACGAGCAGTACTTC; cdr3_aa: CASSGLAVYEQYF
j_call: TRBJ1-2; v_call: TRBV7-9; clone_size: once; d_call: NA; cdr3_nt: TGTGCCAGCAGCCCCCCAGGGACTAACTATGGCTACACCTTC; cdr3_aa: CASSPPGTNYGYTF